A single sample is the source of the 20 T cell receptor delta chains below, sequenced in a study of gamma-delta chains in newborns, infants, children. TCRdb called clones from the reads again using CATT. The data contain just over 6,000 delta-chain clones, 2% to 3% of them singletons. Sequenced sample: blood. These receptors all come from a child who was a newborn, infant or young child, either healthy, febrile or measles-vaccinated (not recorded which).

On this clone: A much larger clonotype is one base distant, so this may be a read error. The gene calls are TRDV2 and TRDJ3; 12 bases line up with TRDD3. No J gene was available from TCRdb, and it was assigned here by a germline match of the DNA. Germline assignment: CDR1 GEAIGNYY and CDR2 EKD. The V gene end was trimmed by 3 bases and the J gene end by 0 bases; junction bases not matched to a gene: 8. This CDR3 contains 20 residues. The CDR3 DNA follows: TGTGCCTGTGACGCCCCTGGGGGATACGGAAGCTCCTGGGACACCCGACAGATGTTTTTC. Encoded protein: CACDAPGGYGSSWDTRQMFF.

As concerns this clone: This same CDR3 is encoded by further DNA sequences in the sample. This sequence joins TRDV2 and TRDJ3; TRDD3 agrees at 11 bases. The CDR3 totals 20 residues. J lost 0 bases, V lost 2 bases, and 8 bases had no gene match. Germline CDR1 is GEAIGNYY and CDR2 is EKD. The CDR3, as DNA: TGTGCCTGTGACATGGTGGGGGATACGCGGAGCTCCTGGGACACCCGACAGATGTTTTTC. It is translated as CACDMVGDTRSSWDTRQMFF.

To note about this clone: TCRdb records a much larger clone's protein for this DNA, with a difference at residue 11 that likely arises from a read error; the protein given is the translation of the DNA. The genes are TRDV2 and TRDJ3, with 9 bases fitting TRDD3. Per the germline V gene, CDR1 is GEAIGNYY and CDR2 is EKD. This CDR3 spans 18 amino acids. CDR3: CACDPLGESSRDTRQMFF. The DNA of the CDR3 is TGTGCCTGTGACCCACTGGGGGAGAGCTCCCGGGACACCCGACAGATGTTTTTC.

In this sample, this clone turned up a few times. Compared with germline, one end of the junction differs, possibly owing to a read error. This chain links TRDV2 with TRDJ3, with 12 bases lining up with TRDD3. Germline CDR1 and CDR2: GEAIGNYY and EKD. This CDR3 has 19 amino acids. CDR3 nucleotides: TGTGCCTTTGACCCGACTGGGGGATACAGCTCCTGGGACACCCGACAGATGTTTTTC. This encodes CAFDPTGGYSSWDTRQMFF.

This clone was observed a handful of times. The TCRdb protein comes from a much larger clone and disagrees with this DNA's translation at residue 14, likely due to a read error; the protein given here is derived from the DNA. V and J are TRDV2 and TRDJ2; 10 bases fit TRDD3. Looked up from germline, CDR1 is GEAIGNYY and CDR2 is EKD. There are 16 residues in the CDR3. The CDR3 DNA reads TGTGCCTGTGACGAGGTGGGGGATACCCAGACAGCACAACCCTTCTTT. It encodes CACDEVGDTQTAQPFF.

This clone is termed medium-sized. The chain links TRDV2 to TRDJ3, with 7 nucleotides matching TRDD3. V shed 2 bases, J shed 0 bases, and the junction held 9 bases outside the gene matches. The CDR3 extends over 19 amino acids. Germline V gives CDR1 GEAIGNYY, CDR2 EKD. This chain's CDR3 is CACDILGIDGSWDTRQMFF. CDR3 in DNA: TGTGCCTGTGACATACTGGGGATCGACGGCTCCTGGGACACCCGACAGATGTTTTTC.

This clone has a handful of counts. The translation of this DNA and the TCRdb protein of a much larger clone differ at residue 5, probably owing to a read error; the protein shown here is translated from the DNA. The gene calls are TRDV2 and TRDJ3, with TRDD3 identical over 7 bases. Losses at the gene ends were 3 bases for V and 0 bases for J; bases not matched to a gene: 7. Germline loops: CDR1 GEAIGNYY, CDR2 EKD. CDR3 size: 18 residues. This chain's CDR3 is CACDAWGSSSWDTRQMFF. The DNA of the CDR3 is TGTGCCTGTGACGCCTGGGGGTCCAGCTCCTGGGACACCCGACAGATGTTTTTC.

Relative to its sample, this clone is medium-sized. This sequence joins TRDV2 and TRDJ3; D is unresolved. CDR1 and CDR2 (germline): GEAIGNYY, EKD. The CDR3 is 16 amino acids. The germline V and J ends were trimmed by 3 bases and 0 bases, with 8 bases remaining between them. The CDR3 bases are TGTGCCTGTGACCGGCCAAGCTCCTGGGACACCCGACAGATGTTTTTC. Its translation: CACDRPSSWDTRQMFF.

A few counts support this clone. The translation of this DNA and the TCRdb protein of a much larger clone differ at residue 11, probably owing to a read error; the protein shown here is translated from the DNA. The chain links TRDV2 to TRDJ2; 8 nucleotides line up with TRDD3. The CDR3 spans 16 residues. The germline CDR1 and CDR2 sequences are GEAIGNYY and EKD. The CDR3 loop is CACDALMGDLAAQLFF. The CDR3 region has the DNA TGTGCCTGTGACGCTCTTATGGGGGATTTGGCAGCACAACTCTTCTTT.

This clone is termed medium-sized. The same CDR3 can be traced to other DNA sequences in this sample. The rearrangement joins TRDV2 to TRDJ2; TRDD3 agrees at 13 bases. The V and J ends lost 0 bases and 5 bases, in that order; junction bases with no gene match: 8. The CDR3 totals 18 residues. Germline CDR1 reads GEAIGNYY; CDR2 reads EKD. Here the CDR3 DNA reads TGTGCCTGTGACACCCTTACTGGGGGATACGCCGATACAGCACAACTCTTCTTT. Residues: CACDTLTGGYADTAQLFF.

In this sample, this clone turned up a few times. TCRdb has a much larger clone's protein, which differs at residue 8 from the translation of this DNA, likely because of a read error; what is shown is the protein translated from the DNA. This sample includes further DNA sequences coding for the same CDR3. The chain combines TRDV2 with TRDJ2, with a tentative D call TRDD3 (6 bases). Trimming left V 0 bases short and J 1 base short, with 8 bases between. CDR1 and CDR2 from the germline V gene are GEAIGNYY and EKD. The CDR3 is 15 residues long. This CDR3 is CACDTMGGLTAQLFF. CDR3 in DNA: TGTGCCTGTGACACCATGGGGGGTTTGACAGCACAACTCTTCTTT.

By proportion, this clone is medium-sized. Here the CDR3 reads CACDKLGETDKLIF. Written as DNA, the CDR3 is TGTGCCTGTGACAAACTGGGGGAGACCGATAAACTCATCTTT. The J gene is TRDJ1, the V gene TRDV2, with 9 bases lining up with TRDD3. The CDR3 is 14 residues long. V dropped 2 bases and J dropped 2; count of bases not matched to a gene: 2. From germline, CDR1 is GEAIGNYY and CDR2 EKD.

By share of the sample, this clone is medium-sized. A much larger clonotype is one base distant, so this may be a read error. This chain links TRDV2 with TRDJ3; 8 bases match TRDD3. The trim removed 0 bases at V and 0 bases at J, leaving 3 bases unmatched. The CDR3 has 18 residues. CDR1 and CDR2 (germline): GEAIGNYY, EKD. The CDR3 sequence: CACDTVGDRSWDTRQMFF. CDR3 in DNA: TGTGCCTGTGACACCGTGGGGGATCGCTCCTGGGACACCCGACAGATGTTTTTC.

This clone came up a few times. For this DNA, TCRdb reports the protein of a much larger clone, which diverges at residue 8, most likely from a read error; the protein presented here is translated directly from the DNA. The J gene is TRDJ2, the V gene TRDV2, with 8 nucleotides matching TRDD3. There are 16 residues in the CDR3. Unmatched junction bases numbered 4, after V lost 2 bases and J lost 0 bases. The germline V gene has CDR1 GEAIGNYY and CDR2 EKD. The CDR3 is CACDKLGGTLTAQLFF. The CDR3 coding sequence is TGTGCCTGTGACAAACTGGGGGGTACTTTGACAGCACAACTCTTCTTT.

This clone qualifies as medium-sized. This sample includes further DNA sequences coding for the same CDR3. The chain carries TRDV2 and TRDJ3, with D possibly being TRDD3 (6 bases). Germline CDR1 reads GEAIGNYY; CDR2 reads EKD. Trimming left V 0 bases short and J 0 bases short, with 11 bases between. The CDR3 loop spans 18 amino acids. The CDR3: CACDTWGDSSWDTRQMFF. The CDR3 DNA follows: TGTGCCTGTGACACCTGGGGGGACTCCTCCTGGGACACCCGACAGATGTTTTTC.

This clone is termed medium-sized. The sample contains more than one DNA sequence encoding this CDR3. This chain joins TRDV2 and TRDJ2; 7 bases line up with TRDD3. Trimming took 0 bases from V and 1 from J; bases not matched to a gene: 7. The length of the CDR3 is 17 residues. The germline CDR1 and CDR2 sequences are GEAIGNYY and EKD. The CDR3 nucleotides are TGTGCCTGTGACACCTTGGGGGAAGCCCATTTGACAGCACAACTCTTCTTT. Translating gives CACDTLGEAHLTAQLFF.

Concerning this clone: This may be a read error: a much more frequent sequence differs by one nucleotide. Other DNA variants within this sample encode the same CDR3. This chain connects TRDV2 to TRDJ2; 7 bases align to TRDD3. There are 16 residues in the CDR3. The V gene's germline CDR1 is GEAIGNYY and CDR2 EKD. Trimming cost V 2 bases and J 0 bases; bases outside gene matches: 5. CDR3 sequence: CACDRLGDTLTAQLFF. In nucleotides, the CDR3 is TGTGCCTGTGACAGACTAGGGGATACTTTGACAGCACAACTCTTCTTT.

The chain employs TRDV2 and TRDJ1; 9 nucleotides line up with TRDD3. The CDR3 has 13 amino acids. The ends lost 2 bases at V and 10 bases at J; junction bases unmatched: 7. Germline-derived CDR1 and CDR2 are GEAIGNYY and EKD. The CDR3 DNA sequence: TGTGCCTGTGACATACTGGGGGACCAGAGACTCATCTTT. It encodes CACDILGDQRLIF.

Within the sample, this clone is medium-sized. V gene TRDV2 combines with J gene TRDJ3; TRDD3 matches 13 bases. CDR3 length: 20 amino acids. Per the germline V gene, CDR1 is GEAIGNYY and CDR2 is EKD. V lost 3 bases and J lost 0; bases outside the gene matches: 7. The CDR3 region has the DNA TGTGCCTGTGACGACACTGGGGGATACGGGAGCTCCTGGGACACCCGACAGATGTTTTTC. Translation: CACDDTGGYGSSWDTRQMFF.

This clone was seen only a few times. Since a far larger clone is one base different, this is likely a read error. The identical CDR3 is also encoded by other nucleotide sequences in the sample. The CDR3 DNA reads TGTGCCTGTGACACCTGGGGTCTGACAGCACAACTATTCTTT. It encodes CACDTWGLTAQLFF. This chain joins TRDV2 and TRDJ2, with D possibly TRDD3 on 5 matching bases. This CDR3 is built from 14 residues. Germline values: CDR1 GEAIGNYY, CDR2 EKD.